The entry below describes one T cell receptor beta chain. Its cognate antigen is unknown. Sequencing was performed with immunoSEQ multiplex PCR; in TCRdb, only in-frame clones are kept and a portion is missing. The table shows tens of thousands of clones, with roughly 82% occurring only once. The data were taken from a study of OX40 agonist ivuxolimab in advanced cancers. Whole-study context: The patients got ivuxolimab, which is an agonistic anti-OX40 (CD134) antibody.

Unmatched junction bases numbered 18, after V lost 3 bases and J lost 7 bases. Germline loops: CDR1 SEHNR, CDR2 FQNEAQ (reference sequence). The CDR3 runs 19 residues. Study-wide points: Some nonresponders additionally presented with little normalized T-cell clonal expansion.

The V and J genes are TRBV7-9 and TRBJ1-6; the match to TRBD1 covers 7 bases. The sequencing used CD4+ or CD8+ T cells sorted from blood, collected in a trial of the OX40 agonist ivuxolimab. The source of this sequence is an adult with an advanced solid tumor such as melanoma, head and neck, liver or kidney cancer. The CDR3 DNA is TGTGCCAGCAGCTTTCCCGCGAAAGGGGGCCAGGGGGTCAATTCACCCCTCCACTTT. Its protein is CASSFPAKGGQGVNSPLHF.